This T cell receptor (beta chain) stems from a study of blood T cell repertoires in COVID-19. On the study more broadly: Sources were T cells, B-cell-depleted T cells, or PBMCs; the material itself was cDNA or gDNA.

This CDR3 spans 14 amino acids. Germline assignment: CDR1 SQVTM and CDR2 ANQGSEA. The V end lost 6 bases, the J end lost 5 bases, and 19 bases lay between the germline ends. Under the authors' procedure: Estimation of nucleated cell counts was performed using reference gene primer amplification. The repertoire was sequenced with immunoSEQ multiplex PCR; TCRdb's copy has only in-frame clones and lacks some. V and J calls and clone size are copied from that table; D and trimming were computed from the DNA. The data show around 420,000 clones, 70% to 90% seen once. Across 20 to 25 US areas, participants ranged in age from about 18 to 90 years. Which cohort a participant joined came from the clinical history participants gave.

The sequenced sample consisted of PBMCs or T cells enriched from blood (not recorded which). The origin of this receptor is a middle-aged woman with acute COVID-19. V is TRBV29-1 and J is TRBJ1-1; D might be TRBD1 (6 bases). The DNA of the CDR3 is TGCAGCGTGCAACCACGGGGAGGGGGGACTGAAGCTTTCTTT. Its translation: CSVQPRGGGTEAFF. Full variable domain (missing parts from reference TRBV29-1 and TRBJ1-1): SAVISQKPSRDICQRGTSLTIQCQVDSQVTMMFWYRQQPGQSLTLIATANQGSEATYESGFVIDKFPISRPNLTFSTLTVSNMSPEDSSIYLCSVQPRGGGTEAFFGQGTRLTVV.